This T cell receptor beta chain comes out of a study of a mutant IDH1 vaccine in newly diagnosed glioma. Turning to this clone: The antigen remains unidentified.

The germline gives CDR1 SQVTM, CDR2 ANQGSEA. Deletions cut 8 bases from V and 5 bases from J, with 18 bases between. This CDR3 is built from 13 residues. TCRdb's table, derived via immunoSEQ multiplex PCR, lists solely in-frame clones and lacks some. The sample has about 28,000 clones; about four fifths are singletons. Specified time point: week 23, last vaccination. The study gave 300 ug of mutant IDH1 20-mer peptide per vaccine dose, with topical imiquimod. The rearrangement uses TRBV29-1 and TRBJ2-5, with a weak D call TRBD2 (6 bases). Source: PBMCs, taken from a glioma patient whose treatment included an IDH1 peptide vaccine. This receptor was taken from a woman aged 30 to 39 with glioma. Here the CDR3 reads CSIARGSGETQYF. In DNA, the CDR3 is TGCAGCATCGCCCGGGGGTCCGGTGAGACCCAGTACTTC.